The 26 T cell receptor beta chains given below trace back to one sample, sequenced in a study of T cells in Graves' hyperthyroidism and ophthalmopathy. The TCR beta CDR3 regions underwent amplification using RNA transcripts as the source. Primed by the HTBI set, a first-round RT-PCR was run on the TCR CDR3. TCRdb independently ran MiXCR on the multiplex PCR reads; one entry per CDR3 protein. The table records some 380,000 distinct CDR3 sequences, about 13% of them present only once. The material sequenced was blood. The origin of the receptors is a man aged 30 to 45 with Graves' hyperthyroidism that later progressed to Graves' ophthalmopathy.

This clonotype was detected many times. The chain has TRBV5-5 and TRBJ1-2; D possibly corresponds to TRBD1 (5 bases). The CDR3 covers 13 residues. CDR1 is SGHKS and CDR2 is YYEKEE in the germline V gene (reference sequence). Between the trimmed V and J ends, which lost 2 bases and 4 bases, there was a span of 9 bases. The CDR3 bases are TGTGCCAGCAGCTTTCCGGGGACCTATGGCTACACCTTC. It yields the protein CASSFPGTYGYTF. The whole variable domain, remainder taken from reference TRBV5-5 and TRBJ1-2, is DAGVTQSPTHLIKTRGQQVTLRCSPISGHKSVSWYQQVLGQGPQFIFQYYEKEERGRGNFPDRFSARQFPNYSSELNVNALLLGDSALYLCASSFPGTYGYTFGSGTRLTVV.

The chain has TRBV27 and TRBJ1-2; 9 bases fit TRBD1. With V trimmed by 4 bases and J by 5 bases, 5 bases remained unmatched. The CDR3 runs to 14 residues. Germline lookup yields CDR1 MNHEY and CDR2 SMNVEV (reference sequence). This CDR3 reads CASSSWDRVYGYTF. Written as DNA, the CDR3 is TGTGCCAGCAGTTCCTGGGACAGGGTATATGGCTACACCTTC.

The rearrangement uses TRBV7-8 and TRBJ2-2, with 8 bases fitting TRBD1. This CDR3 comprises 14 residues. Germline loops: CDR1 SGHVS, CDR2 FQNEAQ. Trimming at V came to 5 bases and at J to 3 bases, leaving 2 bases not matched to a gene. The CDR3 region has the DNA TGTGCCAGCAGCGTGGACAGGGACACCGGGGAGCTGTTTTTT. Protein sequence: CASSVDRDTGELFF.

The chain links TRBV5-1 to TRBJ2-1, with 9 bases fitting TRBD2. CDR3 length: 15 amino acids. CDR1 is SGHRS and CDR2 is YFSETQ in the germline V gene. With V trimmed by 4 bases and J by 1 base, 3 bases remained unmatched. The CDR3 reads CASSASGGSYNEQFF. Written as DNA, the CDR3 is TGCGCCAGCAGCGCAAGCGGGGGGTCCTACAATGAGCAGTTCTTC.

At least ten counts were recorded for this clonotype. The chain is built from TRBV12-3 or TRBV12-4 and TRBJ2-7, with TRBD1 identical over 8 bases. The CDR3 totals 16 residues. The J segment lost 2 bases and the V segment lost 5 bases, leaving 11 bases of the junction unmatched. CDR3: CASSLGTGRITYEQYF. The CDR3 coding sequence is TGTGCCAGCAGTCTAGGGACAGGCAGAATCACCTACGAGCAGTACTTC.

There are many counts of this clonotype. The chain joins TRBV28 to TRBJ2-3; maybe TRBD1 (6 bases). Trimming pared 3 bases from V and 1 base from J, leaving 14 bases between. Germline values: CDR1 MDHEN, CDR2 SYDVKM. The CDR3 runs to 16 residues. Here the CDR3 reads CASSLPGQFRTDTQYF. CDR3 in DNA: TGTGCCAGCAGTTTGCCCGGACAGTTCCGCACAGATACGCAGTATTTT.

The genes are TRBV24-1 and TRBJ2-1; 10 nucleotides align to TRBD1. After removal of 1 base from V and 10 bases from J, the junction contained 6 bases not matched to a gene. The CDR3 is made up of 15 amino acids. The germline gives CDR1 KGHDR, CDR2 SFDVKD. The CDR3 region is CATSDLRDRGEEQFF. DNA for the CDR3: TGTGCCACCAGTGATTTAAGGGACAGGGGAGAGGAGCAGTTCTTC.

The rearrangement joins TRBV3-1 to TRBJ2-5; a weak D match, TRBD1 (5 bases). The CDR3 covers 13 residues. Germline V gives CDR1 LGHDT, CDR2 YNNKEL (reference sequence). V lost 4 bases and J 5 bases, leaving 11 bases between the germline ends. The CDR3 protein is CASSLLGHETQYF. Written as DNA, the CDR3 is TGTGCCAGCAGCCTCTTGGGGCATGAGACCCAGTACTTC.

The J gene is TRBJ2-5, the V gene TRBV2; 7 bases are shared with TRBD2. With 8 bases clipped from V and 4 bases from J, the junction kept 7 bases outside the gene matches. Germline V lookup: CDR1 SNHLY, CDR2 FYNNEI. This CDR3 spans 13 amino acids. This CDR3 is CASAGENRETQYF. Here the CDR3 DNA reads TGTGCCAGCGCGGGGGAAAATAGAGAGACCCAGTACTTC.

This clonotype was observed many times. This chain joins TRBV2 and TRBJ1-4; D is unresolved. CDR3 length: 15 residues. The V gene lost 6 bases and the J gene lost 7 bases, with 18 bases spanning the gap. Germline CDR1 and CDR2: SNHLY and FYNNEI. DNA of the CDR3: TGTGCCAGCAGCTCCCGGGCGGGTTGGGGTGAAAAACTGTTTTTT. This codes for CASSSRAGWGEKLFF.

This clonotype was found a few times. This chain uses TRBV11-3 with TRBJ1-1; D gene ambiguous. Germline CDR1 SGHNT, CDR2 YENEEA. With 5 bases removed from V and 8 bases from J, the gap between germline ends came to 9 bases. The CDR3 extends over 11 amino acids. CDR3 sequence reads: CASSASREAFF. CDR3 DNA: TGTGCCAGCAGCGCAAGTAGGGAAGCTTTCTTT. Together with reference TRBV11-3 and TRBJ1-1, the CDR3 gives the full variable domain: EAGVVQSPRYKIIEKKQPVAFWCNPISGHNTLYWYLQNLGQGPELLIRYENEEAVDDSQLPKDRFSAERLKGVDSTLKIQPAELGDSAVYLCASSASREAFFGQGTRLTVV.

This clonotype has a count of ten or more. The CDR3 region has the DNA TGTGCCTGGACTAAGTTGCAGGGCACTGAAGCTTTCTTT. Amino acid sequence: CAWTKLQGTEAFF. This chain connects TRBV30 to TRBJ1-1, with D tentatively TRBD1 (5 bases). This CDR3 has 13 amino acids. Germline lookup yields CDR1 GTSNPN and CDR2 SVGIG (reference sequence). The V end lost 4 bases, the J end lost 4 bases, and 13 bases lay between the germline ends.

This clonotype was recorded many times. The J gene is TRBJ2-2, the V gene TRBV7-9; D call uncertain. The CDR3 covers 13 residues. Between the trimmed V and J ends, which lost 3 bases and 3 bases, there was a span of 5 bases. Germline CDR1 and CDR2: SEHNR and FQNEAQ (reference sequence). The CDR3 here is CASSLPYTGELFF. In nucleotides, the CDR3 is TGTGCCAGCAGCTTGCCTTACACCGGGGAGCTGTTTTTT.

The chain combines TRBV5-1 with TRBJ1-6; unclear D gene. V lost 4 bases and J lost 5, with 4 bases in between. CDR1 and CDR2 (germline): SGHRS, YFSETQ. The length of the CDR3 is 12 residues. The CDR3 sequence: CASSMDNSPLHF. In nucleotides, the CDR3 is TGCGCCAGCAGCATGGATAATTCACCCCTCCACTTT.

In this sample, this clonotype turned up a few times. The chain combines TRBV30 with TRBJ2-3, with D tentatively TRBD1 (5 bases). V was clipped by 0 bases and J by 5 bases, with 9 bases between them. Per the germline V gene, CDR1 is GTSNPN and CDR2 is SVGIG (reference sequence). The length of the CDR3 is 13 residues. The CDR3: CAWSVLGVDTQYF. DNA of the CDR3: TGTGCCTGGAGTGTATTAGGGGTAGATACGCAGTATTTT.

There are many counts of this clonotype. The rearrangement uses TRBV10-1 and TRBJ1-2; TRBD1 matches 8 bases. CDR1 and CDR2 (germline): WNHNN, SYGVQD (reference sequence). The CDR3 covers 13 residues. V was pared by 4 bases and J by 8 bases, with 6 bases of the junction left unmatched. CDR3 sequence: CASSGTGSDGYTF. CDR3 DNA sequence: TGCGCCAGCAGTGGGACAGGGAGCGACGGCTACACCTTC.

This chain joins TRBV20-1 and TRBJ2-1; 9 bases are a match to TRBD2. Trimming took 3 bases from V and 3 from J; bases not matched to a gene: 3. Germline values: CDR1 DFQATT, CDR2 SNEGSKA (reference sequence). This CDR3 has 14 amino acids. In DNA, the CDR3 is TGCAGTGCTAGGACTAGCGGATTCTACAATGAGCAGTTCTTC. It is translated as CSARTSGFYNEQFF.

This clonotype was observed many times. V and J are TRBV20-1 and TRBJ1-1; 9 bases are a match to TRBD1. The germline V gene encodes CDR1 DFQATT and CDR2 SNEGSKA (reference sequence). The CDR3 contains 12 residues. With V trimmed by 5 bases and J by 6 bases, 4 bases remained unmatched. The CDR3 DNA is TGCAGTGCTGGGGACAGGGTGGCTGAAGCTTTCTTT. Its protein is CSAGDRVAEAFF.

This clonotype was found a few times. The CDR3 DNA reads as TGTGCCACCAGTGATTTTCGTGACAGGGCTCGGCAAGAGACCCAGTACTTC. Amino acids: CATSDFRDRARQETQYF. The V call is TRBV24-1, the J call TRBJ2-5, with 7 bases fitting TRBD1. The CDR3 has 17 amino acids. J lost 2 bases, V lost 1 base, and 9 bases had no gene match. CDR1 is KGHDR, CDR2 SFDVKD, per germline.

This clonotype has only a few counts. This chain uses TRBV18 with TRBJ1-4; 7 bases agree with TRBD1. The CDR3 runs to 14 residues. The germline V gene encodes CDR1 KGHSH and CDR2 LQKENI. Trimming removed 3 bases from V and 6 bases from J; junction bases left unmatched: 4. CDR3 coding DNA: TGTGCCAGCTCACCTAGACAGGGAGATGAAAAACTGTTTTTT. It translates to CASSPRQGDEKLFF.

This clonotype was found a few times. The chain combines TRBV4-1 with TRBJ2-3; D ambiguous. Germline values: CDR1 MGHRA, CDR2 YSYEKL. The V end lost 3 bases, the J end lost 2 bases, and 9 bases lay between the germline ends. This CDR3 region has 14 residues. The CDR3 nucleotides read TGCGCCAGCAGCCAGACGACGGTCACAGATACGCAGTATTTT. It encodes CASSQTTVTDTQYF.

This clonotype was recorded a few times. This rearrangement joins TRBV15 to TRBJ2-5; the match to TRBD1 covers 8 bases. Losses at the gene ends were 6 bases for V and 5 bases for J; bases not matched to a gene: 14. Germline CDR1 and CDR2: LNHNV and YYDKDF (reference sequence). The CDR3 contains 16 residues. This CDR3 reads CATRKGQGGWQETQYF. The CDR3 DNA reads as TGTGCCACCAGGAAAGGACAGGGAGGATGGCAGGAGACCCAGTACTTC.

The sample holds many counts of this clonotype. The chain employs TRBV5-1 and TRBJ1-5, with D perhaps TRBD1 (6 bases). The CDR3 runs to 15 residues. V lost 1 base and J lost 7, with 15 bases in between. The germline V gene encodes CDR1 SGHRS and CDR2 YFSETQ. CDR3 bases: TGCGCCAGCAGCTTGTTGGGGGGGGCAGGACAGCCCCAGCATTTT. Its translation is CASSLLGGAGQPQHF. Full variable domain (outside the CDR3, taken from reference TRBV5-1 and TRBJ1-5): KAGVTQTPRYLIKTRGQQVTLSCSPISGHRSVSWYQQTPGQGLQFLFEYFSETQRNKGNFPGRFSGRQFSNSRSEMNVSTLELGDSALYLCASSLLGGAGQPQHFGDGTRLSIL.

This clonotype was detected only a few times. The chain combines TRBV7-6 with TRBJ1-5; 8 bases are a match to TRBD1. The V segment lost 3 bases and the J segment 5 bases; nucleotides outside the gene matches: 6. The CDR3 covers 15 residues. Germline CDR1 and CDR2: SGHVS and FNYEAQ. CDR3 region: CASSFRQGPDQPQHF. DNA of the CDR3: TGTGCCAGCAGCTTTAGACAGGGGCCGGATCAGCCCCAGCATTTT.

The CDR3 DNA reads as TGCGCCAGCAGCTTGGTGGCAGGCGGATCTACTGAAGCTTTCTTT. Its protein is CASSLVAGGSTEAFF. The chain has TRBV5-1 and TRBJ1-1; D is ambiguous. Trimming cost V 0 bases and J 5 bases, with 14 bases left between them. Germline CDR1 reads SGHRS; CDR2 reads YFSETQ. This CDR3 region has 15 residues.

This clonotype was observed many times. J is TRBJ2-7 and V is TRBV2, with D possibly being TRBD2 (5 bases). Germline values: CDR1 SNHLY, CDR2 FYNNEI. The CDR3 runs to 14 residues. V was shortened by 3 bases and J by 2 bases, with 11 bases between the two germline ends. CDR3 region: CASSDEGPAYEQYF. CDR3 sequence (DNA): TGTGCCAGCAGTGATGAGGGCCCGGCCTACGAGCAGTACTTC.